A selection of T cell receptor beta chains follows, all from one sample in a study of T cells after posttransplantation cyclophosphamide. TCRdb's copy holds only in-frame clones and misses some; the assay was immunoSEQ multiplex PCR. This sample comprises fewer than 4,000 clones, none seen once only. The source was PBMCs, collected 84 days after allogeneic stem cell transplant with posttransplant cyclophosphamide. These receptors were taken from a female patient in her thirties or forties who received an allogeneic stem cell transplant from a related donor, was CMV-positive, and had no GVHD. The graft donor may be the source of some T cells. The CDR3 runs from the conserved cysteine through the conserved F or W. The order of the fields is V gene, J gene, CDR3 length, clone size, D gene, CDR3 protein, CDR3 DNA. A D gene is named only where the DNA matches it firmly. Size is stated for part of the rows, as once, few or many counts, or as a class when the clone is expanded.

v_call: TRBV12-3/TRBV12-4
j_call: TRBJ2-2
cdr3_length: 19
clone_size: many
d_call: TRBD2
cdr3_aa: CASRRRLAGGPRLVGELFF
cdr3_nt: TGTGCCAGCAGGCGTCGACTAGCGGGGGGGCCAAGGCTTGTCGGGGAGCTGTTTTTT

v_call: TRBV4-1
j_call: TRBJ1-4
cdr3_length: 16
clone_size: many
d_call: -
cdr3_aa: CASSQEYSIRTSQLFF
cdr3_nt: TGCGCCAGCAGCCAAGAATACTCGATACGGACATCCCAACTGTTTTTT

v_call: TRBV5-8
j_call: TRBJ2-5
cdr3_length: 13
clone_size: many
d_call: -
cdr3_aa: CASSFRGAETQYF
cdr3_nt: TGTGCCAGCAGCTTTCGGGGGGCGGAGACCCAGTACTTC

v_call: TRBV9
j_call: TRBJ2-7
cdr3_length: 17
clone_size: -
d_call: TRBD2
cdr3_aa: CASSRGLAGGRAVEQYF
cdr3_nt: TGTGCCAGCAGTCGAGGACTAGCGGGGGGTAGGGCCGTCGAGCAGTACTTC

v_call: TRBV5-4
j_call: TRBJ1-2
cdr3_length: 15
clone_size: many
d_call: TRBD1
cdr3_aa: CASSLERDSPYGYTF
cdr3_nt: TGTGCCAGCAGCTTGGAAAGGGACAGTCCCTATGGCTACACCTTC

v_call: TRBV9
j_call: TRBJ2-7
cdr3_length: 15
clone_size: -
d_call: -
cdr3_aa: CVIFFKQKTAYEQYF
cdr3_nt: TGTGTTATTTTTTTCAAACAGAAGACGGCATACGAGCAGTACTTC

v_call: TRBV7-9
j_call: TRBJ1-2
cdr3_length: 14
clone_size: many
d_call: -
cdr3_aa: CASSPQAVYEGYTF
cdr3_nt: TGTGCCAGCAGCCCCCAGGCCGTATATGAAGGCTACACCTTC

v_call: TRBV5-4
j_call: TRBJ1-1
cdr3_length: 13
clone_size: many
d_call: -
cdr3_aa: CASSPRQEKVAFF
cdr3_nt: TGTGCCAGCAGCCCCCGACAGGAGAAGGTAGCTTTCTTT

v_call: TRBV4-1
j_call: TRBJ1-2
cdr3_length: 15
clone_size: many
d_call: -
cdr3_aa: CASSQAQGSGYGYTF
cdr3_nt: TGCGCCAGCAGCCAAGCACAGGGATCCGGGTATGGCTACACCTTC

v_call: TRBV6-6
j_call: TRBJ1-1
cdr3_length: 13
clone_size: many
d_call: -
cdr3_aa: CASSYPTDTEAFF
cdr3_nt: TGTGCCAGCAGTTACCCAACAGACACTGAAGCTTTCTTT

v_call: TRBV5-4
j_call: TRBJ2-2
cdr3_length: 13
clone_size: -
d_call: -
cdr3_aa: CASSQGNTGELFF
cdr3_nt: TGTGCCAGCAGCCAGGGAAACACCGGGGAGCTGTTTTTT

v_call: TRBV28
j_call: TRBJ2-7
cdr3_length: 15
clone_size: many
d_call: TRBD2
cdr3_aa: CASSSPGGGSVEQYF
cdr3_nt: TGTGCCAGCAGTTCTCCCGGGGGGGGATCGGTCGAGCAGTACTTC

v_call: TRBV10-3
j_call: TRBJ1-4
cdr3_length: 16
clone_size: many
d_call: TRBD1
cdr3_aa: CAISDRQGLAGEKLFF
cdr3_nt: TGTGCCATCAGTGACCGACAGGGACTAGCAGGTGAAAAACTGTTTTTT

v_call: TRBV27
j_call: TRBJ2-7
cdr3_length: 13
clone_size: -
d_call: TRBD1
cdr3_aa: CAAPRDRGYEQYF
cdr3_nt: TGTGCCGCTCCCCGGGACAGGGGATACGAGCAGTACTTC

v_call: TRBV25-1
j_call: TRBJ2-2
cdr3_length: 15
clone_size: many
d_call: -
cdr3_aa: CASSESGPGTGELFF
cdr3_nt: TGTGCCAGCAGTGAATCAGGGCCAGGGACCGGGGAGCTGTTTTTT

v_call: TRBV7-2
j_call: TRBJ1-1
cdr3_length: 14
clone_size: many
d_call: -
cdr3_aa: CASSLAPGGTEAFF
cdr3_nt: TGTGCCAGCAGCTTAGCGCCGGGGGGCACTGAAGCTTTCTTT

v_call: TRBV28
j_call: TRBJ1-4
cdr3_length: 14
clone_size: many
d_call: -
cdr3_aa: CASRPVTTNEKLFF
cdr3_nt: TGTGCCAGCAGGCCAGTAACAACTAATGAAAAACTGTTTTTT

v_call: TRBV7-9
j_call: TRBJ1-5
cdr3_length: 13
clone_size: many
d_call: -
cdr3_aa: CASSLALGQPQHF
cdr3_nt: TGTGCCAGCAGCTTAGCGCTGGGCCAGCCCCAGCATTTT

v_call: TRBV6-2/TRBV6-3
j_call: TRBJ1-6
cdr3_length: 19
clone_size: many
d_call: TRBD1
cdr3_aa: CASSYRPTSRGISNSPLHF
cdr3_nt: TGTGCCAGCAGTTACCGACCCACCTCCAGGGGGATAAGTAATTCACCCCTCCACTTT

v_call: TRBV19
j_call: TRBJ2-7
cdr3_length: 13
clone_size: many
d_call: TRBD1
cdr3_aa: CASSIRDRGRKYF
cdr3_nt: TGTGCCAGTAGTATCCGGGACAGGGGACGAAAGTACTTC

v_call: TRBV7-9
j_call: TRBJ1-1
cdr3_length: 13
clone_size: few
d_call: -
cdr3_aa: CASSSRSTGWAFF
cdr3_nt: TGTGCCAGCAGCTCCCGCTCAACAGGGTGGGCTTTCTTT

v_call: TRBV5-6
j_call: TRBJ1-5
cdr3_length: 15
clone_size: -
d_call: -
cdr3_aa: CASSWGLNSNQPQHF
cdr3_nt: TGTGCCAGCAGCTGGGGACTGAATAGCAATCAGCCCCAGCATTTT